This T cell receptor beta chain was recovered during a study of cytomegalovirus exposure and HLA in healthy donors. In the PCR, 60 Vbeta and 13 Jbeta primers were used. TCRdb's table, derived via immunoSEQ multiplex PCR, lists solely in-frame clones and lacks some. This sample yields over 200,000 clones, of which more than 60% are seen a single time; less than 3.5% belongs to the top ten. This clone was picked up one time. Trimming took off 1 base at V and 4 bases at J, with 13 bases between the two ends. The germline V gene has CDR1 MDHEN and CDR2 SYDVKM. The CDR3 length is 16 residues. The chain couples TRBV28 to TRBJ1-4; the D is unclear. The TCR originated in a woman aged 60-70 years in good health and CMV-seropositive. Sequencing input: PBMCs. CDR3 loop: CASSLSEAAGNEKLFF. In DNA form, the CDR3 reads TGTGCCAGCAGTTTATCTGAGGCCGCGGGTAATGAAAAACTGTTTTTT.